These 29 T cell receptor beta chains share one sample of origin, sequenced in a study of neoadjuvant nivolumab and ipilimumab in lung cancer (TCRdb year 2020). The time point label, as the study defines it: at surgical resection after neoadjuvant nivolumab +/- ipilimumab. The library was built by means of the immunoSEQ multiplex PCR assay. Imported from immuneACCESS, the table was reduced by TCRdb to in-frame sequences with V and J called. These copies leave out some clones; in studies compared against another copy, an unresolved V gene accounts for under half, and the cause of the remainder is not known. Recorded for this sample are 25,000 to 30,000 clones; about 78% of them occurred a single time. About 20% of the sample comes from the top ten. Here the sequenced sample was tumor tissue, taken after neoadjuvant nivolumab, alone or with ipilimumab, at or shortly before surgery. These receptor sequences come from an adult with non-small cell lung cancer.

V and J are TRBV30 and TRBJ2-5; no clear D. The germline V gene has CDR1 GTSNPN and CDR2 SVGIG (reference sequence). This CDR3 contains 13 residues. V lost 0 bases to trimming and J lost 4 bases, with 9 bases between them. The CDR3 here is CAWSVLVGETQYF. DNA for the CDR3: TGTGCCTGGAGTGTTCTAGTCGGAGAGACCCAGTACTTC.

This chain uses TRBV9 with TRBJ2-3; D uncertain. The CDR3 has 13 residues. Between the trimmed V and J ends, which lost 0 bases and 3 bases, there was a span of 5 bases. Germline CDR1 SGDLS, CDR2 YYNGEE. The CDR3 here is CASSVVGTDTQYF. The CDR3 region has the DNA TGTGCCAGCAGCGTAGTAGGAACAGATACGCAGTATTTT.

The chain employs TRBV6-6 and TRBJ2-2; unclear D gene. V lost 4 bases and J lost 0, with 9 bases in between. The CDR3 consists of 15 residues. CDR1 is MNHNY and CDR2 is SVGAGI in the germline V gene (reference sequence). The CDR3, as DNA: TGTGCCAGCAGTTCGCTAGACCCGAACACCGGGGAGCTGTTTTTT. This gives the protein CASSSLDPNTGELFF.

The rearrangement joins TRBV19 to TRBJ2-7, with 9 bases that match TRBD1. The V segment lost 3 bases and the J segment 5 bases; nucleotides outside the gene matches: 2. The CDR3 has 13 residues. Looked up from germline, CDR1 is LNHDA and CDR2 is SQIVND (reference sequence). CDR3 region: CASSMDRGNEQYF. The DNA of the CDR3 is TGTGCCAGTAGTATGGACAGGGGCAACGAGCAGTACTTC.

The chain links TRBV30 to TRBJ1-3; no firm D call. The CDR3 covers 13 residues. Trimming removed 2 bases from V and 2 bases from J, with 7 bases in between. Germline V gene data show CDR1 as GTSNPN and CDR2 as SVGIG (reference sequence). The CDR3 region is CAWSLGTGNTIYF. The CDR3 coding sequence is TGTGCCTGGAGTCTAGGGACTGGAAACACCATATATTTT. Combining the CDR3 with reference TRBV30 and TRBJ1-3 gives the whole variable domain SQTIHQWPATLVQPVGSPLSLECTVEGTSNPNLYWYRQAAGRGLQLLFYSVGIGQISSEVPQNLSASRPQDRQFILSSKKLLLSDSGFYLCAWSLGTGNTIYFGEGSWLTVV.

Comments on this clone: This CDR3 is also generated by other DNA sequences in the sample. This chain connects TRBV7-2 to TRBJ2-5; possibly TRBD1 for D (5 bases). The V gene's germline CDR1 is SGHTA and CDR2 FQGNSA. The CDR3 is 14 amino acids. The V end was cut by 3 bases, the J end by 1 base, with 9 bases between. CDR3 sequence (DNA): TGTGCCAGCAGCTTTCAGGGCAGCCAAGAGACCCAGTACTTC. Residues: CASSFQGSQETQYF.

The chain combines TRBV5-6 with TRBJ1-1; D not resolved. In germline, CDR1 is SGHDT, CDR2 YYEEEE. V was clipped by 0 bases and J by 2 bases, with 8 bases between them. CDR3 length: 14 residues. The CDR3 coding sequence is TGTGCCAGCAGCTTGGCCGAGACCAACACTGAAGCTTTCTTT. Translating it yields CASSLAETNTEAFF.

This clone was found once. The chain recombines TRBV11-2 with TRBJ2-7, with 8 bases that match TRBD1. Trimming removed 1 base from V and 4 bases from J; junction bases left unmatched: 9. The V gene's germline CDR1 is SGHAT and CDR2 FQNNGV. The CDR3 is made up of 16 amino acids. The CDR3 bases are TGTGCCAGCAGCTTAGCCGGACAGGGATACGGGTACGAGCAGTACTTC. Its translation: CASSLAGQGYGYEQYF.

This clone was detected once. J is TRBJ2-1 and V is TRBV19, with D uncertain. The CDR3 length is 15 residues. Per the germline V gene, CDR1 is LNHDA and CDR2 is SQIVND (reference sequence). With 2 bases removed from V and 0 bases from J, the gap between germline ends came to 8 bases. As DNA, the CDR3 is TGTGCCAGTAGTATATATCCGAACTCCTACAATGAGCAGTTCTTC. This codes for CASSIYPNSYNEQFF.

The gene calls are TRBV7-2 and TRBJ2-7; D possibly corresponds to TRBD2 (6 bases). The V end lost 2 bases, the J end lost 2 bases, and 10 bases lay between the germline ends. The germline V gene has CDR1 SGHTA and CDR2 FQGNSA. The CDR3 totals 14 residues. CDR3 residues: CASSLTWGAYEQYF. DNA for the CDR3: TGTGCCAGCAGCTTAACCTGGGGGGCCTACGAGCAGTACTTC.

This sequence joins TRBV5-4 and TRBJ2-7; no firm D call. The length of the CDR3 is 13 residues. The V end was cut by 0 bases, the J end by 3 bases, with 7 bases between. CDR1 SGHNT and CDR2 YYREEE come from the germline V gene (reference sequence). CDR3 in amino acids: CASSLAGHYEQYF. CDR3 nucleotides: TGTGCCAGCAGCTTGGCTGGGCACTACGAGCAGTACTTC.

The rearrangement uses TRBV7-2 and TRBJ2-2, with 9 bases aligning to TRBD2. The CDR3 covers 16 residues. The J segment lost 4 bases and the V segment lost 1 base, leaving 4 bases of the junction unmatched. The germline V gene has CDR1 SGHTA and CDR2 FQGNSA. CDR3: CASSLVGGGATGELFF. As DNA, the CDR3 is TGTGCCAGCAGCTTAGTAGGCGGGGGGGCCACCGGGGAGCTGTTTTTT.

The chain is built from TRBV13 and TRBJ2-3, with 8 bases that match TRBD2. Germline V lookup: CDR1 PRHDT, CDR2 FYEKMQ (reference sequence). CDR3 size: 14 residues. Unmatched junction bases numbered 9, after V lost 5 bases and J lost 8 bases. The CDR3 spells CASSVSGAVGTQYF. Written as DNA, the CDR3 is TGTGCCAGCAGCGTTAGCGGGGCCGTCGGTACGCAGTATTTT.

This clone was counted only a few times. CDR3: CASSYGSNQPQHF. For the CDR3, the DNA is TGTGCCAGCAGTTATGGTAGCAATCAGCCCCAGCATTTT. V is TRBV6-5 and J is TRBJ1-5; D ambiguous. The CDR3 length is 13 residues. Germline V gene data show CDR1 as MNHEY and CDR2 as SVGAGI. Trimming pared 3 bases from V and 0 bases from J, leaving 3 bases between.

The rearrangement joins TRBV7-2 to TRBJ2-5, with 10 bases matching TRBD2. The junction had 8 bases not matched to a gene; V was cut back by 2 bases and J by 5 bases. The germline gives CDR1 SGHTA, CDR2 FQGNSA. The CDR3 runs 16 residues. CDR3 protein: CASSLLASGGRETQYF. CDR3 DNA sequence: TGTGCCAGCAGCTTATTGGCTAGCGGGGGCCGGGAGACCCAGTACTTC. Looking up the rest from reference TRBV7-2 and TRBJ2-5 gives the full variable domain: GAGVSQSPSNKVTEKGKDVELRCDPISGHTALYWYRQSLGQGLEFLIYFQGNSAPDKSGLPSDRFSAERTGGSVSTLTIQRTQQEDSAVYLCASSLLASGGRETQYFGPGTRLLVL.

The rearrangement links TRBV2 to TRBJ2-6, with D unclear. Deletions cut 6 bases from V and 0 bases from J, with 9 bases between. There are 15 residues in the CDR3. The V gene's germline CDR1 is SNHLY and CDR2 FYNNEI. The CDR3 sequence: CASRNSISGANVLTF. CDR3 nucleotide sequence: TGTGCCAGCAGGAACTCAATCTCTGGGGCCAACGTCCTGACTTTC.

The rearrangement uses TRBV4-1 and TRBJ2-1, with 7 bases that match TRBD2. This CDR3 contains 15 residues. The germline V gene has CDR1 MGHRA and CDR2 YSYEKL. Trimming at V came to 4 bases and at J to 6 bases, leaving 9 bases not matched to a gene. This chain's CDR3 is CASSPLTGGGNEQFF. CDR3 DNA: TGCGCCAGCAGCCCACTCACCGGCGGGGGCAATGAGCAGTTCTTC.

This chain connects TRBV28 to TRBJ2-6, with D tentatively TRBD2 (5 bases). The V gene's germline CDR1 is MDHEN and CDR2 SYDVKM. The CDR3 loop spans 16 amino acids. V lost 3 bases and J lost 0, with 9 bases in between. The CDR3 coding sequence is TGTGCCAGCAGTTTCCGGGGAAGCTCTGGGGCCAACGTCCTGACTTTC. Translation gives CASSFRGSSGANVLTF.

The chain links TRBV2 to TRBJ2-1, with TRBD2 matching 8 bases. V was clipped by 4 bases and J by 9 bases; unmatched bases: 11. The germline gives CDR1 SNHLY, CDR2 FYNNEI. This CDR3 region has 15 residues. In DNA, the CDR3 is TGTGCCAGCAGTGGGACTAGCAGGGAGCTTCGTGAGCAGTTCTTC. The encoded protein is CASSGTSRELREQFF.

The chain has TRBV7-2 and TRBJ1-5; D remains unclear. The CDR3 sequence is 13 residues long. Trimming removed 1 base from V and 4 bases from J, with 5 bases in between. Germline CDR1 and CDR2: SGHTA and FQGNSA. The CDR3 DNA sequence: TGTGCCAGCAGCTTAGGGAAAAATCAGCCCCAGCATTTT. Translating it yields CASSLGKNQPQHF.

The gene calls are TRBV9 and TRBJ1-2; TRBD1 matches 9 bases. The CDR3 contains 13 residues. V shed 5 bases, J shed 4 bases, and the junction held 3 bases outside the gene matches. From germline, CDR1 is SGDLS and CDR2 YYNGEE. For the CDR3, the DNA is TGTGCCAGCAGAGGGACAGGGATCTATGGCTACACCTTC. Its translation is CASRGTGIYGYTF.

The rearrangement uses TRBV5-1 and TRBJ2-3; D gene uncertain. This CDR3 is 15 amino acids long. Trimming removed 4 bases at V and 0 bases at J, with 12 bases between. Germline V gives CDR1 SGHRS, CDR2 YFSETQ. CDR3 protein: CASSLTSYSTDTQYF. CDR3 DNA sequence: TGCGCCAGCAGCCTCACATCTTATAGCACAGATACGCAGTATTTT.

As regards this clone: One end of the junction varies from germline; a read error may be responsible. The chain carries TRBV7-7 and TRBJ2-5; 7 bases match TRBD2. The length of the CDR3 is 14 residues. CDR1 and CDR2 from the germline V gene are SSHAT and FNYEAQ (reference sequence). This chain's CDR3 is CASSPSGLQETQYF. The CDR3 coding sequence is TGTGCTAGCAGCCCGTCGGGACTACAAGAGACCCAGTACTTC.

V usage is TRBV27 and J usage is TRBJ1-1; D not certain. Trimming left V 4 bases short and J 0 bases short, with 6 bases between. The CDR3 is 13 amino acids. Germline lookup yields CDR1 MNHEY and CDR2 SMNVEV (reference sequence). In DNA, the CDR3 is TGTGCCAGCAGTTCATGGATGAACACTGAAGCTTTCTTT. Its protein is CASSSWMNTEAFF.

This sequence joins TRBV4-3 and TRBJ1-4; TRBD1 matches 7 bases. There are 15 residues in the CDR3. CDR1 LGHNA and CDR2 YSLEER come from the germline V gene. Trimming took 0 bases from V and 8 from J; bases not matched to a gene: 6. CDR3 nucleotide sequence: TGCGCCAGCAGCCAAGACAGGGGGGCTCGGGAAAAACTGTTTTTT. It specifies CASSQDRGAREKLFF.

The chain combines TRBV9 with TRBJ2-2; D is ambiguous. This CDR3 is 14 amino acids long. Deletions cut 0 bases from V and 1 base from J, with 4 bases between. CDR1 and CDR2 (germline): SGDLS, YYNGEE. The CDR3 protein is CASSVGGNTGELFF. DNA of the CDR3: TGTGCCAGCAGCGTAGGGGGGAACACCGGGGAGCTGTTTTTT. The full variable domain, its missing parts supplied by reference TRBV9 and TRBJ2-2, is DSGVTQTPKHLITATGQRVTLRCSPRSGDLSVYWYQQSLDQGLQFLIQYYNGEERAKGNILERFSAQQFPDLHSELNLSSLELGDSALYFCASSVGGNTGELFFGEGSRLTVL.

This clone has just one count. The chain couples TRBV29-1 to TRBJ1-1; the match to TRBD1 covers 8 bases. The CDR3 loop spans 12 amino acids. V lost 7 bases and J lost 4; bases outside the gene matches: 5. Germline V CDR1 and CDR2: SQVTM, ANQGSEA. CDR3 loop: CSARQGSTEAFF. In DNA form, the CDR3 reads TGCAGCGCGCGACAGGGGAGCACTGAAGCTTTCTTT.

The CDR3, as DNA: TGTGCCAGCTCACCACCGGGGTTGAACACTGAAGCTTTCTTT. Amino acid sequence: CASSPPGLNTEAFF. The chain has TRBV18 and TRBJ1-1; no clear D gene. V was shortened by 0 bases and J by 0 bases, with 5 bases between the two germline ends. Germline V lookup: CDR1 KGHSH, CDR2 LQKENI. The CDR3 totals 14 residues. Full variable domain (missing parts from reference TRBV18 and TRBJ1-1): NAGVMQNPRHLVRRRGQEARLRCSPMKGHSHVYWYRQLPEEGLKFMVYLQKENIIDESGMPKERFSAEFPKEGPSILRIQQVVRGDSAAYFCASSPPGLNTEAFFGQGTRLTVV.

This clone was observed once. The rearrangement joins TRBV19 to TRBJ1-5; the D gene is possibly TRBD1 (5 bases). The CDR3 is 15 residues long. With 7 bases removed from V and 6 bases from J, the gap between germline ends came to 19 bases. Germline V gene data show CDR1 as LNHDA and CDR2 as SQIVND (reference sequence). CDR3 coding DNA: TGTGCCAGTACCCTCGGGGGGGTAGAGACTCAGCCCCAGCATTTT. This translates into CASTLGGVETQPQHF.